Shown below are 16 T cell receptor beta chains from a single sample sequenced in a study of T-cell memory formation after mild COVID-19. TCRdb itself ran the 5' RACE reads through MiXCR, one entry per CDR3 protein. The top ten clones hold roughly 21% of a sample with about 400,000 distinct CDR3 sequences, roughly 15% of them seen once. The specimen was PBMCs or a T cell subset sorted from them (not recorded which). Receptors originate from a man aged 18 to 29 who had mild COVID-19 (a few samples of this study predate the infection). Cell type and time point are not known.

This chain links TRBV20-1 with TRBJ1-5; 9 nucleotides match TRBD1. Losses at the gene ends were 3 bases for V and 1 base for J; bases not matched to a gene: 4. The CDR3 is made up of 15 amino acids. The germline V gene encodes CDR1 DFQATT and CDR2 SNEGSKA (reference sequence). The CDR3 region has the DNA TGCAGTGCTAGCCGGACAGGGGTAAGCAATCAGCCCCAGCATTTT. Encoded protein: CSASRTGVSNQPQHF.

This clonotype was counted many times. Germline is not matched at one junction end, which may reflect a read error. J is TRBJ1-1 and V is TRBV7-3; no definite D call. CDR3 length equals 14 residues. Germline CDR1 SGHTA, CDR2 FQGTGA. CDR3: CASSLNRANTEAFF. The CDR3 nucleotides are TGCGCCAGCAGCTTGAACAGAGCGAACACTGAAGCTTTCTTT.

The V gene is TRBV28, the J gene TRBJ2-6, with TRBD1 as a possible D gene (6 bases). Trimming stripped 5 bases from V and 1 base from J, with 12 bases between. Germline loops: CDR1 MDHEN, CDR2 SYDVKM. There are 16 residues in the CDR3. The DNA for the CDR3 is TGTGCCAGCAGTCAGGGGATTTGGTCTGGGGCCAACGTCCTGACTTTC. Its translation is CASSQGIWSGANVLTF.

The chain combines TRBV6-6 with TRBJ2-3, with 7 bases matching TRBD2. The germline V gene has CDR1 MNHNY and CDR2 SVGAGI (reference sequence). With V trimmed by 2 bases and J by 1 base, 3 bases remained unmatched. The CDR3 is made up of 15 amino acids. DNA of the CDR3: TGTGCCAGCAGTTACCAGCGGGGACGCACAGATACGCAGTATTTT. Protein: CASSYQRGRTDTQYF.

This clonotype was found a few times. CDR3 DNA sequence: TGTGCCACCAGTGATTTGGGGTCCCTTGGCGATACGCAGTATTTT. Translating gives CATSDLGSLGDTQYF. V is TRBV24-1 and J is TRBJ2-3; D ambiguous. Deletions cut 0 bases from V and 6 bases from J, with 12 bases between. CDR1 KGHDR and CDR2 SFDVKD come from the germline V gene. The length of the CDR3 is 15 residues.

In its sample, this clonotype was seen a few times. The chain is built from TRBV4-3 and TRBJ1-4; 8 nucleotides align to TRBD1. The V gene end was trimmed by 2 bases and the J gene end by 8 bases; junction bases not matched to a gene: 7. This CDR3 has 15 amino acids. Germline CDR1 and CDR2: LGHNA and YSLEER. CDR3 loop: CASSQSLGTGEKLFF. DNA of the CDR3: TGCGCCAGCAGCCAATCGCTAGGGACAGGAGAAAAACTGTTTTTT.

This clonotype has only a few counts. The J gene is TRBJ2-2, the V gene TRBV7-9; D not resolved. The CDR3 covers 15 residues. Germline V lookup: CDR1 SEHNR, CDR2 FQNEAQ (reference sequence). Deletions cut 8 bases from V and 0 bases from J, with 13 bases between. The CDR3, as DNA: TGTGCCAGCCAAAAGGCGCAGGCGAACACCGGGGAGCTGTTTTTT. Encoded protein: CASQKAQANTGELFF.

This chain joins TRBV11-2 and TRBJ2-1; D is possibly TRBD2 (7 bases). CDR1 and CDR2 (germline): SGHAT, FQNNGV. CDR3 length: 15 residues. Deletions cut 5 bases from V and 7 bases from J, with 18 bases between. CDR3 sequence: CASSRGGGMVNEQFF. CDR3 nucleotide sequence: TGTGCCAGCAGCCGAGGGGGGGGGATGGTTAATGAGCAGTTCTTC.

CDR3 sequence (DNA): TGTGCCAGCAGCCAAGAATTAACAGTACAAGAGACCCAGTACTTC. Translation gives CASSQELTVQETQYF. The chain links TRBV4-2 to TRBJ2-5; D is ambiguous. This CDR3 region has 15 residues. In germline, CDR1 is LGHNA, CDR2 YNFKEQ. Trimming took 0 bases from V and 2 from J, leaving 10 bases between them.

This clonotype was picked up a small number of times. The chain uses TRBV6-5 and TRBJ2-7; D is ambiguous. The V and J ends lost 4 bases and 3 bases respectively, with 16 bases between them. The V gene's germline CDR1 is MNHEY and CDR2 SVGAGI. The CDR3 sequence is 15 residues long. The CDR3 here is CASSWGTPMGYEQYF. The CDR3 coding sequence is TGTGCCAGCAGTTGGGGAACCCCAATGGGCTACGAGCAGTACTTC.

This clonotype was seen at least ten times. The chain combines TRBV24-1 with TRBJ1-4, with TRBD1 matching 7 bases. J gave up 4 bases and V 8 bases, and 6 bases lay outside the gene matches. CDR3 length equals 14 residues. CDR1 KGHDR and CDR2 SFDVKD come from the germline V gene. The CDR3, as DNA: TGTGCCACCACCCCGGGACAGAGTAATGAAAAACTGTTTTTT. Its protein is CATTPGQSNEKLFF.

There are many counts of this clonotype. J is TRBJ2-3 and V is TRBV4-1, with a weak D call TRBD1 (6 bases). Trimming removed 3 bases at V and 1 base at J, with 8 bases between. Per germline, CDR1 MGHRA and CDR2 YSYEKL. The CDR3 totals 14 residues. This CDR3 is CASSQGAGTDTQYF. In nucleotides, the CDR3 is TGCGCCAGCAGCCAGGGGGCTGGCACAGATACGCAGTATTTT.

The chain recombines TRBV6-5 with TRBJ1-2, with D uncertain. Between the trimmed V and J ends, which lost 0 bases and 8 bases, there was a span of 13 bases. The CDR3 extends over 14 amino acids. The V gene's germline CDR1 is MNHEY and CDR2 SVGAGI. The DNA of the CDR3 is TGTGCCAGCAGTTACTCTCGCGCCTCTTCCGGCTACACCTTC. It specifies CASSYSRASSGYTF.

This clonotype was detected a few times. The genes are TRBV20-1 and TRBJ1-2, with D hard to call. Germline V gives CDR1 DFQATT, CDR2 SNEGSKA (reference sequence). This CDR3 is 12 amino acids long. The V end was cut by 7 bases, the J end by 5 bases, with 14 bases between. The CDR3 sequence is CSVPGFNYGYTF. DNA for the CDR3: TGCAGTGTTCCGGGCTTTAATTATGGCTACACCTTC.

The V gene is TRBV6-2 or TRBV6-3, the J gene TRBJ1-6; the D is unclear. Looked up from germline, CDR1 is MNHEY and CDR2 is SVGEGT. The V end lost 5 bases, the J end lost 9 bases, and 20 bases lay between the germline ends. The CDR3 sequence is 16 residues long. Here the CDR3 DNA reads TGTGCCAGCAGTAGAAGTCCGGACCTTTACGGTTCACCCCTCCACTTT. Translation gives CASSRSPDLYGSPLHF.

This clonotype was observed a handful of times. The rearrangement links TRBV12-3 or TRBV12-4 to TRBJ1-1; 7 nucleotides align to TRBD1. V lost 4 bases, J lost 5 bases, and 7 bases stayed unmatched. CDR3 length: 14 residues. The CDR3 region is CASSSSGGWTEAFF. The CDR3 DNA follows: TGTGCCAGCAGTTCCTCAGGGGGTTGGACTGAAGCTTTCTTT.